This T cell receptor beta chain originates from a study of technical replicates of blood from several donors. A few counts support this clone. The protocol was immunoSEQ multiplex PCR, while the TCRdb copy is restricted to in-frame clones and leaves out a portion. The data contain approximately 79,000 clones, about 96% of them singletons. Material for sequencing was T cells isolated from PBMCs. The receptor's source is a human donor in good health.

CDR3 protein: CASSEAEGWTEAFF. In nucleotides, the CDR3 is TGTGCCAGCAGTGAAGCAGAGGGTTGGACTGAAGCTTTCTTT. The chain recombines TRBV6-1 with TRBJ1-1; D gene ambiguous. Per the germline V gene, CDR1 is MNHNS and CDR2 is SASEGT. The CDR3 spans 14 residues. With 0 bases removed from V and 5 bases from J, the gap between germline ends came to 10 bases.